The 18 T cell receptor beta chains reported below all come from one sample, sequenced in a study of CD4 and CD8 cells across lung adenocarcinoma regions. Via MiXCR, TCRdb re-called the PCR reads, giving one row per CDR3 protein. This sample has approximately 18,000 distinct CDR3 sequences, with roughly half found just once. Sequenced: CD8+ T cells from the center of a lung tumor. All receptors come from a female donor with lung adenocarcinoma. The CD4 and CD8 labels of this study may be unreliable.

The chain employs TRBV11-2 and TRBJ2-1, with 8 bases fitting TRBD1. Germline V CDR1 and CDR2: SGHAT, FQNNGV. Losses at the gene ends were 5 bases for V and 4 bases for J; bases not matched to a gene: 7. CDR3 length: 15 amino acids. CDR3 amino acids: CASSRRTGSYNEQFF. DNA for the CDR3: TGTGCCAGCAGCCGAAGGACAGGGTCATACAATGAGCAGTTCTTC.

The chain carries TRBV10-3 and TRBJ1-3, with 10 bases fitting TRBD1. The CDR3 runs to 15 residues. Trimming at V came to 10 bases and at J to 2 bases, leaving 8 bases not matched to a gene. From germline, CDR1 is ENHRY and CDR2 SYGVKD. CDR3 residues: CATKLDRGPGNTIYF. The CDR3 nucleotides read TGTGCCACCAAATTAGACAGGGGGCCTGGAAACACCATATATTTT.

The genes are TRBV7-2 and TRBJ2-3; D is tentatively TRBD1 or TRBD2 (6 bases each). There are 15 residues in the CDR3. V dropped 9 bases and J dropped 9 bases, with 25 bases sitting between them. Germline V gene data show CDR1 as SGHTA and CDR2 as FQGNSA. The CDR3 loop reads CARGFGGRDRETQYF. The CDR3, as DNA: TGTGCCAGGGGCTTCGGGGGCCGTGACCGGGAGACGCAGTATTTT.

CDR3 DNA sequence: TGCAGTGCTCTCTATTCTGCGGGGGCTGAGAATGAGCAGTTCTTC. As protein: CSALYSAGAENEQFF. The chain joins TRBV20-1 to TRBJ2-1; D is perhaps TRBD2 (7 bases). CDR1 is DFQATT and CDR2 is SNEGSKA in the germline V gene (reference sequence). Deletions cut 5 bases from V and 7 bases from J, with 21 bases between. This CDR3 comprises 15 residues.

In this sample, this clonotype is medium-sized (0.01 to 0.1%). V is TRBV10-2 and J is TRBJ2-1, with 9 bases identical to TRBD2. The CDR3 covers 15 residues. The germline V gene encodes CDR1 WSHSY and CDR2 SAAADI. The V gene end was trimmed by 3 bases and the J gene end by 4 bases; junction bases not matched to a gene: 4. The CDR3 nucleotides read TGCGCCAGCAGTGATAGGCTAGCGGGGTACAATGAGCAGTTCTTC. Protein product: CASSDRLAGYNEQFF.

This clonotype was found a few times. This chain uses TRBV27 with TRBJ2-1; TRBD1 matches at 11 bases. The trim removed 5 bases at V and 8 bases at J, leaving 8 bases unmatched. CDR1 and CDR2 (germline): MNHEY, SMNVEV (reference sequence). The CDR3 is 15 amino acids. The CDR3 protein is CASSRIGQGAYEQFF. Here the CDR3 DNA reads TGTGCCAGCAGTAGAATAGGACAGGGGGCGTATGAGCAGTTCTTC.

The rearrangement uses TRBV6-5 and TRBJ1-1; no definite D call. V lost 0 bases and J 5 bases, leaving 7 bases between the germline ends. The CDR3 contains 13 residues. Germline CDR1 MNHEY, CDR2 SVGAGI. CDR3 DNA sequence: TGTGCCAGCAGTTACTCAGTGGGTACTGAAGCTTTCTTT. As protein: CASSYSVGTEAFF.

About this clonotype: Compared with germline, one end of the junction differs, possibly owing to a read error. As DNA, the CDR3 is TGTGCCTGCAGCGTGTTGGCGCGGGGGGCCACAGATACTCAGTATTTC. Translated, it gives CACSVLARGATDTQYF. The genes are TRBV6-1 and TRBJ2-3; 8 nucleotides agree with TRBD2. The CDR3 is 16 residues long. From germline, CDR1 is MNHNS and CDR2 SASEGT.

The rearrangement uses TRBV27 and TRBJ2-1, with D maybe TRBD1 (6 bases). The DNA end lines up better with TRBJ2-7; the J call may be wrong. The germline V gene has CDR1 MNHEY and CDR2 SMNVEV (reference sequence). This CDR3 spans 16 amino acids. The DNA for the CDR3 is TGTGCCAGCAGTTTAACCGGGACAAACTCCTACAATGAGCAGTACTTC. Encoded protein: CASSLTGTNSYNEQYF.

The chain combines TRBV10-3 with TRBJ2-5; D call uncertain. Deletions cut 4 bases from V and 11 bases from J, with 20 bases between. This CDR3 region has 14 residues. Germline V gene lookup returns CDR1 ENHRY and CDR2 SYGVKD. The CDR3 loop reads CAISGASRNNEQYF. Here the CDR3 DNA reads TGTGCCATCAGTGGGGCTAGTAGGAACAATGAGCAGTACTTC.

This clonotype was observed a single time. Relative to the germline gene, one junction end is altered; a read error may explain this. V and J are TRBV6-5 and TRBJ2-1; 11 nucleotides line up with TRBD2. The CDR3 length is 16 residues. Germline loops: CDR1 MNHEY, CDR2 SVGAGI. The CDR3: CASSCPGTSGKDEQFF. The CDR3 DNA sequence: TGTGCCAGCAGTTGCCCCGGGACTAGCGGCAAAGATGAGCAGTTCTTT.

The V gene is TRBV6-1, the J gene TRBJ2-1, with 8 positions matching TRBD1. The J call could be wrong; TRBJ2-5 is a better fit for the DNA end. Germline-derived CDR1 and CDR2 are MNHNS and SASEGT. The CDR3 contains 15 residues. CDR3 DNA sequence: TGTGCCAGCTGGCGCGCGGCGACAGGGGACGTGACCCAGTACTTC. Its translation is CASWRAATGDVTQYF.

This chain joins TRBV25-1 and TRBJ2-3, with D tentatively TRBD1 or TRBD2 (6 bases each). The end of the DNA fits TRBJ2-7 better, so the J call may be wrong. Germline assignment: CDR1 MGHDK and CDR2 SYGVNS. This CDR3 spans 16 amino acids. The CDR3 here is CACSERGLSGKNTQYF. In DNA form, the CDR3 reads TGTGCGTGCAGTGAACGGGGGCTGTCTGGCAAAAATACGCAGTACTTC.

There are many counts of this clonotype. The chain is built from TRBV10-1 and TRBJ2-1, with D possibly being TRBD2 (6 bases). V gave up 5 bases and J gave up 0 bases, with 11 bases separating them. There are 15 residues in the CDR3. Germline values: CDR1 WNHNN, CDR2 SYGVQD (reference sequence). Here the CDR3 reads CASSMYGSSYNEQFF. DNA of the CDR3: TGCGCCAGCAGTATGTACGGGAGCTCCTACAATGAGCAGTTCTTC.

Points on this clonotype: The junction departs from germline at one end; a sequencing error may be responsible. V gene TRBV12-3 or TRBV12-4 combines with J gene TRBJ2-3, with 7 bases lining up with TRBD1. This CDR3 contains 14 residues. Written as DNA, the CDR3 is TGTGCGGGGCGAGGGGGCCCTTGGACAGATACGCAGTATTTC. This translates into CAGRGGPWTDTQYF.

The rearrangement joins TRBV27 to TRBJ2-5; 7 positions match TRBD2. Judging by the DNA end, TRBJ2-7 fits better; the J call may be wrong. The CDR3 sequence is 13 residues long. Looked up from germline, CDR1 is MNHEY and CDR2 is SMNVEV (reference sequence). For the CDR3, the DNA is TGTGCCAGCACTCAGCGGGGAGGCTACGAGCAGTACTTC. It specifies CASTQRGGYEQYF.

This sequence joins TRBV4-1 and TRBJ2-1; weak D call: TRBD1 (6 bases). Trimming pared 1 base from V and 9 bases from J, leaving 16 bases between. The CDR3 consists of 15 residues. CDR1 is MGHRA, CDR2 YSYEKL, per germline. In DNA form, the CDR3 reads TGCGCCAGCAGCCAAGCCGGGACACGCGAGGCTGAGCAGTTCTTC. It yields the protein CASSQAGTREAEQFF.

Remarks on this clonotype: One end of the junction does not line up with germline, which may come from a read error. This rearrangement joins TRBV6-1 to TRBJ2-3; either TRBD1 or TRBD2 may supply D (6 bases each). Per the germline V gene, CDR1 is MNHNS and CDR2 is SASEGT. The CDR3 covers 16 residues. The CDR3 sequence is CASRGTGGGATDTQYF. As DNA, the CDR3 is TGTGCCAGCAGGGGGACCGGGGGCGGGGCCACAGATACGCAGTACTTT.